The next 12 T cell receptor beta chains were all read from a single sample in a study of control samples from healthy donors and cancer patients. Clones were sequenced by immunoSEQ multiplex PCR, and TCRdb holds only the in-frame ones, with some missing. The sample carries around 99,000 clones, 75% to 90% recorded once. The sequenced sample was blood. These receptors were obtained from a woman between 45 and 65 years old in good health.

The chain has TRBV9 and TRBJ2-1, with 7 bases aligning to TRBD1. This CDR3 is 12 amino acids long. Germline trimming cut 2 bases from V and 8 bases from J; bases unmatched to any gene: 1. CDR1 and CDR2 from the germline V gene are SGDLS and YYNGEE. Written as DNA, the CDR3 is TGTGCCAGCAGCGTCAGGGGGTATGAGCAGTTCTTC. Translation gives CASSVRGYEQFF.

The chain has TRBV20-1 and TRBJ1-1; D gene ambiguous. The germline CDR1 and CDR2 sequences are DFQATT and SNEGSKA (reference sequence). This CDR3 has 17 amino acids. V lost 3 bases and J lost 1, with 21 bases in between. For the CDR3, the DNA is TGCAGTGCTAGTTTCCTCCTAAGTTGGGCTGAGAACACTGAAGCTTTCTTT. Amino acid sequence: CSASFLLSWAENTEAFF.

The V gene is TRBV10-3, the J gene TRBJ2-7; no clear D. The V gene's germline CDR1 is ENHRY and CDR2 SYGVKD. V gave up 4 bases and J gave up 0 bases, with 10 bases separating them. This CDR3 has 14 residues. The DNA for the CDR3 is TGTGCCATCAGTGTAGTGCCTAGCTCCTACGAGCAGTACGTC. Amino acids: CAISVVPSSYEQYV.

The chain carries TRBV19 and TRBJ2-5, with D maybe TRBD1 (5 bases). The CDR3 spans 16 residues. Trimming cost V 5 bases and J 2 bases, with 18 bases left between them. Looked up from germline, CDR1 is LNHDA and CDR2 is SQIVND (reference sequence). The CDR3 loop reads CASSDFFGAVQETQYF. The CDR3 nucleotides are TGTGCCAGTAGTGACTTTTTTGGGGCCGTTCAAGAGACCCAGTACTTC.

The rearrangement joins TRBV7-9 to TRBJ1-3; no firm D call. Trimming cost V 5 bases and J 0 bases, with 20 bases left between them. The CDR3 extends over 18 amino acids. The germline CDR1 and CDR2 sequences are SEHNR and FQNEAQ (reference sequence). Written as DNA, the CDR3 is TGTGCCAGCAGCGTAGGACTAACGTTCCCGAGCTCTGGAAACACCATATATTTT. This translates into CASSVGLTFPSSGNTIYF.

This clone was seen a handful of times. The genes are TRBV7-8 and TRBJ1-6, with D possibly TRBD1 on 5 matching bases. Per germline, CDR1 SGHVS and CDR2 FQNEAQ. The CDR3 is 15 amino acids. V lost 1 base to trimming and J lost 7 bases, with 11 bases between them. The CDR3 coding sequence is TGTGCCAGCAGCTTAGGGGGCGCGGGAAATTCACCCCTCCACTTT. Translation: CASSLGGAGNSPLHF.

In nucleotides, the CDR3 is TGTGCCAGCAGTGAAGAAGTTTACAAGTACTTC. Protein sequence: CASSEEVYKYF. The chain carries TRBV6-1 and TRBJ2-7; D not certain. The CDR3 sequence is 11 residues long. CDR1 is MNHNS, CDR2 SASEGT, per germline. Deletions cut 1 base from V and 11 bases from J, with 9 bases between.

The chain uses TRBV10-3 and TRBJ2-3; TRBD2 matches 10 bases. V lost 6 bases, J lost 7 bases, and 10 bases stayed unmatched. The V gene's germline CDR1 is ENHRY and CDR2 SYGVKD. The CDR3 has 15 amino acids. The CDR3 region has the DNA TGTGCCATCAGCCCTAGCGGGGGCCTCACGAATACGCAGTATTTT. Its protein product is CAISPSGGLTNTQYF.

This rearrangement joins TRBV9 to TRBJ2-7, with TRBD1 matching 9 bases. Germline-derived CDR1 and CDR2 are SGDLS and YYNGEE. V lost 0 bases and J lost 5; bases outside the gene matches: 9. This CDR3 has 16 amino acids. In DNA, the CDR3 is TGTGCCAGCAGCGTAGAAGGGACAGGGCAACGGGACGAGCAGTACGTC. Amino acid sequence: CASSVEGTGQRDEQYV.

The gene calls are TRBV3-1 (or the pseudogene TRBV3-2) and TRBJ2-5, with 10 bases matching TRBD2. Unmatched junction bases numbered 7, after V lost 4 bases and J lost 5 bases. The CDR3 spans 15 residues. Germline-derived CDR1 and CDR2 are LGHDT and YNNKEL (reference sequence). The CDR3 sequence: CASSPSGGLLETQYF. CDR3 coding DNA: TGTGCCAGCAGCCCTAGCGGGGGCCTGCTGGAGACCCAGTACTTC.

The CDR3 loop is CASSRLAGGLNTQYF. The CDR3 nucleotides read TGTGCCAGCAGCCGACTAGCGGGGGGCCTGAATACGCAGTATTTT. The V call is TRBV9, the J call TRBJ2-3; 13 bases agree with TRBD2. The length of the CDR3 is 15 residues. Germline V gene lookup returns CDR1 SGDLS and CDR2 YYNGEE. V dropped 4 bases and J dropped 7; count of bases not matched to a gene: 6.

The rearrangement links TRBV5-6 to TRBJ1-2, with 8 bases that match TRBD1. J gave up 5 bases and V 6 bases, and 6 bases lay outside the gene matches. Germline CDR1 reads SGHDT; CDR2 reads YYEEEE. The CDR3 runs to 13 residues. The CDR3 sequence: CASTKDRVYGYTF. The CDR3 region has the DNA TGTGCCAGCACCAAGGACAGGGTATATGGCTACACCTTC.